Given below is one TCR beta chain in context. Its antigen has not been determined. Base qualities are not recorded, but no much larger clone differs from it by a single base. This sample stems from a study of CD8 T cells in Susac syndrome (dated by TCRdb to between 2019 and 2020). Notes on the research overall: Whether CD8+ T cell activation and differentiation in Susac syndrome was antigen driven was tested using repertoire sequencing.

Measured from the cysteine to the phenylalanine, the CDR3 is 16 residues long. The read is trimmed to its CDR3 DNA, 48 bases read in frame from base 1. Based on the germline V gene, the CDR1 and CDR2 sequences are MGHRA and YSYEKL. Germline trimming amounts to 1 base on V and 5 bases on J, with 8 as the count of junction bases outside the gene matches. General findings and caveats noted by the study authors: The number of individuals in the TCR sequencing and HLA analysis was recognized as being relatively small.

High-throughput TCR beta sequencing profiled peripheral blood CD8+ and CD4+ T cells from healthy donors, Susac syndrome patients and multiple sclerosis patients. The multiple sclerosis controls were treatment-naive patients who had stable or active relapsing-remitting disease and met the revised McDonald criteria. CD8+ TEMRA cells were enriched by FACS, while bulk CD8+ and CD4+ T cells were purified by magnetic negative isolation. Blood was collected in EDTA tubes and processed within 24 hours, with PBMCs isolated through density gradient centrifugation. PBMCs intended for TCR sequencing were cryopreserved in liquid nitrogen and were subsequently thawed in a 37 degrees C water bath. The sorted or isolated CD4+, CD8+ and CD8+ TEMRA cells reached a purity of at least 90%. RNA was extracted with the RNeasy kit and roughly 0.45 to 1 ug was reverse transcribed using random hexamers. The immunoSEQ multiplex PCR assay, covering 54 Vbeta and 13 Jbeta segments, was used to amplify TCR beta CDR3 regions. To correct PCR amplification bias, a synthetic template baseline was used for both primer optimization and computational correction. The authors' analysis ran thus. Reads were assigned to V, D and J genes according to IMGT and analyzed in immunoSEQ Analyzer, with only productive sequences retained. Clonality was calculated as one minus the Shannon entropy normalized by log2 of the number of productive unique sequences. Public and private clones were assessed among the 100 most prevalent clones of each patient and control. A clone was defined as Susac-specific if it was absent from the healthy and MS cohorts, from around 960 published viral clones and from other ImmuneACCESS disease sequences. In TCRdb, the public reads were trimmed at Q25 with fastp and aligned with MiXCR, with productive beta chains retained. Here each entry gathers all rows of one CDR3 protein and keeps the most common genes and DNA. It is TCRdb's table, rather than the study itself, that gives the V and J calls and clone size. Counted in this sample were roughly 150,000 distinct CDR3 sequences; around 94% of them appeared once. Of the sample, about 0.089% is held by the ten largest clones.

This receptor was obtained from a human donor with multiple sclerosis. This sequence uses TRBV4-1 and TRBJ2-5, with 9 bases in between that match TRBD1. Sequencing was performed on CD4+ T cells from PBMCs. The nucleotide sequence reads as follows: TGCGCCAGCAGCCAAGCCGGCACAGGGGGCCGGGAGACCCAGTACTTC. This gives the protein CASSQAGTGGRETQYF.